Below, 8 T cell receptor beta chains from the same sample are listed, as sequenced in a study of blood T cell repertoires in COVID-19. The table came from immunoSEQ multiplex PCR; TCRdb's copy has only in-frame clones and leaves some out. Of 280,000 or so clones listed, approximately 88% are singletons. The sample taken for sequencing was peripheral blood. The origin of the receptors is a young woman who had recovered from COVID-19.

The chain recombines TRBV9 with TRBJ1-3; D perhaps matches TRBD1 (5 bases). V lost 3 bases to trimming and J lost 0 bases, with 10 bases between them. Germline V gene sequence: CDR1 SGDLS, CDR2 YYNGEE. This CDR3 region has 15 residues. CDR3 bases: TGTGCCAGCAGCGCCGGACACATCTCTGGAAACACCATATATTTT. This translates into CASSAGHISGNTIYF.

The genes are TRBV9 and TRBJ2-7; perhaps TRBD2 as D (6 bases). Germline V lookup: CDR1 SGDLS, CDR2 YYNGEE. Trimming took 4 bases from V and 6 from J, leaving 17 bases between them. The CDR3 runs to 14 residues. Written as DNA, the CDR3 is TGTGCCAGCAGCCCGCTGGGGGGAACCGGCGAGCAGTACTTC. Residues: CASSPLGGTGEQYF.

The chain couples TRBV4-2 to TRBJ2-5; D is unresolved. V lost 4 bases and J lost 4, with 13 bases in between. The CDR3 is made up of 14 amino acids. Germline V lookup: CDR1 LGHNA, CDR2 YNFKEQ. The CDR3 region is CASSLGPVRETQYF. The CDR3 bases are TGTGCCAGCAGCCTTGGGCCAGTGAGAGAGACCCAGTACTTC.

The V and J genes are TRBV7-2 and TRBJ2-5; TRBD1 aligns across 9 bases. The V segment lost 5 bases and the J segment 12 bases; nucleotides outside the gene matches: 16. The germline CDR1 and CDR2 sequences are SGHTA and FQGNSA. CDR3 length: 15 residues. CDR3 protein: CASSPIPGTGTWKYF. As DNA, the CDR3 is TGTGCCAGCAGCCCGATCCCCGGGACAGGGACTTGGAAGTACTTC.

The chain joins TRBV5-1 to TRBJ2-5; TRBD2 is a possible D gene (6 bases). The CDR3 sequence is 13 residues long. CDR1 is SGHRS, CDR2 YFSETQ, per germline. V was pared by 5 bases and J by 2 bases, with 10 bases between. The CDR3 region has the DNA TGCGCCAGCAGTCAGGGAGGACAAGAGACCCAGTACTTC. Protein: CASSQGGQETQYF.

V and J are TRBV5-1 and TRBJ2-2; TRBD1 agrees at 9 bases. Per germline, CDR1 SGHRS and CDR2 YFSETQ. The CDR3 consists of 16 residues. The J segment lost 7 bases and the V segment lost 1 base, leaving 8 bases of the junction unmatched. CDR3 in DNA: TGCGCCAGCAGCTTGCCCCCGGGACAGGGCCTCGGGGAGCTGTTTTTT. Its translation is CASSLPPGQGLGELFF.

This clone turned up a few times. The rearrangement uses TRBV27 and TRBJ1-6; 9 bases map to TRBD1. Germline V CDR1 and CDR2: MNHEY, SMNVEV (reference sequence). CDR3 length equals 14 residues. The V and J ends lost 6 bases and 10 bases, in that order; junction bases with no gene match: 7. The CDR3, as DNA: TGTGCCAGCAGCGGAGGGACAGGGCGATCACCCCTCCACTTT. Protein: CASSGGTGRSPLHF.

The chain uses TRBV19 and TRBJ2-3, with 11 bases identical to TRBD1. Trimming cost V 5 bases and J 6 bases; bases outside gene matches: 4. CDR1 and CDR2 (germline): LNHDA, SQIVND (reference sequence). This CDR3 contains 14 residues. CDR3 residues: CASSRDRGKDTQYF. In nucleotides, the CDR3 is TGTGCCAGTAGTCGGGACAGGGGGAAGGATACGCAGTATTTT.